The 9 T cell receptor beta chains reported below all come from one sample, sequenced in a study of human T cells and chemical hapten exposure. A single record per CDR3 protein comes from TCRdb applying MiXCR to the RACE reads. Of more than 70,000 distinct CDR3 sequences listed, about 8% are singletons. Time point here: pre-sensitization, week 0. Regarding treatment: therapeutic diphenylcyclopropenone sensitization with weekly scalp DPC. The material sequenced was whole blood, taken in connection with sensitization to the hapten diphenylcyclopropenone (DPC). These receptors were obtained from a man in his forties or fifties with alopecia areata. Some clones in this sample may be carry-over from other donors' samples.

This clonotype was observed at least ten times. The chain uses TRBV5-1 and TRBJ1-1, with 9 bases fitting TRBD1. CDR1 is SGHRS, CDR2 YFSETQ, per germline. The CDR3 is 15 amino acids. With V trimmed by 1 base and J by 0 bases, 1 base remained unmatched. In DNA, the CDR3 is TGCGCCAGCAGCTTGAGGACAGGGGTGAACACTGAAGCTTTCTTT. Its protein product is CASSLRTGVNTEAFF.

Many counts were recorded for this clonotype. The DNA for the CDR3 is TGCAGTGCTAGAGATAGGACGACGGGCAGGGCTCAGCCCCAGCATTTT. Translating gives CSARDRTTGRAQPQHF. The chain employs TRBV20-1 and TRBJ1-5; D is perhaps TRBD1 (5 bases). Per the germline V gene, CDR1 is DFQATT and CDR2 is SNEGSKA (reference sequence). This CDR3 has 16 amino acids. Trimming removed 0 bases at V and 6 bases at J, with 18 bases between.

This clonotype was counted ten times or more. This chain joins TRBV19 and TRBJ2-3; either TRBD1 or TRBD2 may fit D (5 bases each). Germline CDR1 and CDR2: LNHDA and SQIVND (reference sequence). The germline V and J ends were trimmed by 3 bases and 0 bases, with 13 bases remaining between them. The CDR3 length is 16 residues. The CDR3 nucleotides are TGTGCCAGTAGTATTCGGGGCAGGACCAGCACAGATACGCAGTATTTT. It translates to CASSIRGRTSTDTQYF.

The chain is built from TRBV29-1 and TRBJ2-3, with D unclear. This CDR3 has 12 amino acids. The V end lost 2 bases, the J end lost 3 bases, and 6 bases lay between the germline ends. CDR1 is SQVTM, CDR2 ANQGSEA, per germline. The CDR3 DNA follows: TGCAGCGTTGAAAAGGGTACAGATACGCAGTATTTT. It yields the protein CSVEKGTDTQYF.

The chain joins TRBV12-3 or TRBV12-4 to TRBJ1-1; 8 bases line up with TRBD1. The CDR3 length is 13 residues. V lost 3 bases to trimming and J lost 3 bases; unmatched junction nucleotides: 0. This chain's CDR3 is CASSLTGDTEAFF. In DNA, the CDR3 is TGTGCCAGCAGTTTGACAGGGGACACTGAAGCTTTCTTT.

This sequence joins TRBV7-3 and TRBJ2-1; TRBD2 matches at 9 bases. The ends lost 6 bases at V and 3 bases at J; junction bases unmatched: 3. This CDR3 spans 14 amino acids. Germline CDR1 SGHTA, CDR2 FQGTGA. This CDR3 is CASRPSGIYNEQFF. CDR3 nucleotide sequence: TGTGCCAGCAGGCCTAGCGGGATCTACAATGAGCAGTTCTTC.

This clonotype was recorded many times. V is TRBV27 and J is TRBJ2-3, with 12 bases identical to TRBD2. The CDR3 has 16 amino acids. Germline V gene lookup returns CDR1 MNHEY and CDR2 SMNVEV (reference sequence). The ends lost 4 bases at V and 2 bases at J; junction bases unmatched: 4. CDR3: CASSSGLAGYTDTQYF. The CDR3, as DNA: TGTGCCAGCAGTTCCGGACTAGCGGGATACACAGATACGCAGTATTTT.

DNA for the CDR3: TGTGCCAGCAGTCCGATGTCCTACGAGCAGTACTTC. Translated, it gives CASSPMSYEQYF. The chain couples TRBV28 to TRBJ2-7; D unresolved. V was pared by 5 bases and J by 1 base, with 6 bases between. Germline loops: CDR1 MDHEN, CDR2 SYDVKM. This CDR3 comprises 12 residues.

This clonotype has more than one count but fewer than ten. The chain links TRBV5-4 to TRBJ2-3; D is possibly TRBD2 (6 bases). CDR3 length: 15 residues. V lost 8 bases and J lost 3, with 19 bases in between. Per germline, CDR1 SGHNT and CDR2 YYREEE (reference sequence). CDR3 protein: CASSPPGGWTDTQYF. For the CDR3, the DNA is TGTGCCAGTTCTCCGCCCGGGGGATGGACAGATACGCAGTATTTT.